The 6 T cell receptor beta chains below all came from one sample that was sequenced in a study of cytomegalovirus exposure and HLA in healthy donors. PCR amplification relied on 60 Vbeta primers (plus 13 Jbeta primers). Measured with immunoSEQ multiplex PCR; TCRdb has only the in-frame clones, and not every one. Of approximately 150,000 clones in the sample, about 82% were seen once. Sequencing was done on a sample of PBMCs. These receptors were collected from a woman aged 30 to 39 in good health and CMV-seropositive.

This sequence joins TRBV4-1 and TRBJ2-1; weak D call: TRBD1 (7 bases). With 4 bases removed from V and 1 base from J, the gap between germline ends came to 17 bases. Per the germline V gene, CDR1 is MGHRA and CDR2 is YSYEKL. The CDR3 is 17 amino acids. DNA for the CDR3: TGCGCCAGCAGCCGGCGGGACAGCGGCCTTTCCTACAATGAGCAGTTCTTC. Protein sequence: CASSRRDSGLSYNEQFF.

V gene TRBV15 combines with J gene TRBJ2-7, with 7 nucleotides matching TRBD1. This CDR3 comprises 15 residues. Per the germline V gene, CDR1 is LNHNV and CDR2 is YYDKDF (reference sequence). V lost 0 bases, J lost 5 bases, and 7 bases stayed unmatched. CDR3 loop: CATSREGDRVDEQYF. The CDR3, as DNA: TGTGCCACCAGCAGAGAAGGGGACAGAGTCGACGAGCAGTACTTC.

The V gene is TRBV15, the J gene TRBJ1-2; D call uncertain. CDR3 length equals 13 residues. V was cut by 8 bases and J by 1 base, with 11 bases left in between. The germline gives CDR1 LNHNV, CDR2 YYDKDF (reference sequence). The CDR3 nucleotides read TGTGCCACCTCAGGTTGGAATAACTATGGCTACACCTTC. Amino acids: CATSGWNNYGYTF.

This clone appeared a few times. The CDR3 DNA reads as TGCGCCAGCAGCCAGGACAGGTACCCATCCTACGAGCAGTACTTC. It specifies CASSQDRYPSYEQYF. The rearrangement uses TRBV4-3 and TRBJ2-7, with TRBD1 identical over 7 bases. This CDR3 has 15 residues. The trim removed 3 bases at V and 1 base at J, leaving 6 bases unmatched. Looked up from germline, CDR1 is LGHNA and CDR2 is YSLEER.

This clone was picked up a small number of times. J is TRBJ2-1 and V is TRBV5-6, with 9 bases aligning to TRBD1. This CDR3 has 15 amino acids. V lost 5 bases, J lost 2 bases, and 5 bases stayed unmatched. Germline V lookup: CDR1 SGHDT, CDR2 YYEEEE. CDR3 nucleotides: TGTGCCAGCAGGCAGACAGGGGGGACCTACAATGAGCAGTTCTTC. Protein sequence: CASRQTGGTYNEQFF.

This chain links TRBV7-2 with TRBJ2-6; 9 bases agree with TRBD1. This CDR3 has 19 amino acids. Germline CDR1 reads SGHTA; CDR2 reads FQGNSA. V lost 5 bases and J lost 3; bases outside the gene matches: 14. This CDR3 reads CASSLKAWTGVRGANVLTF. The CDR3 DNA sequence: TGTGCCAGCAGCCTTAAAGCCTGGACAGGGGTTCGTGGGGCCAACGTCCTGACTTTC.